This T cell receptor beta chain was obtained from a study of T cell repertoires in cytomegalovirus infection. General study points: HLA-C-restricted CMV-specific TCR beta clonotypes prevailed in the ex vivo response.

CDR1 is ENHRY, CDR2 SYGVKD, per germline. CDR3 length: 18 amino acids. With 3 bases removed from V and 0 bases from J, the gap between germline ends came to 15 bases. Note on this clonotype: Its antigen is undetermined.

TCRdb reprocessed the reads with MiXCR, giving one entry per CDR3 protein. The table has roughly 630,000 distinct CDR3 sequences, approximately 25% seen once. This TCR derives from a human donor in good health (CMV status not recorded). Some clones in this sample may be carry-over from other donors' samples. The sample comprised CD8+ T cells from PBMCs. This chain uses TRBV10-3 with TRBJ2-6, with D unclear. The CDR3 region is CAISDAWSEPSGANVLTF. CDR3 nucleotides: TGTGCCATCAGTGATGCTTGGTCTGAGCCCTCTGGGGCCAACGTCCTGACTTTC.